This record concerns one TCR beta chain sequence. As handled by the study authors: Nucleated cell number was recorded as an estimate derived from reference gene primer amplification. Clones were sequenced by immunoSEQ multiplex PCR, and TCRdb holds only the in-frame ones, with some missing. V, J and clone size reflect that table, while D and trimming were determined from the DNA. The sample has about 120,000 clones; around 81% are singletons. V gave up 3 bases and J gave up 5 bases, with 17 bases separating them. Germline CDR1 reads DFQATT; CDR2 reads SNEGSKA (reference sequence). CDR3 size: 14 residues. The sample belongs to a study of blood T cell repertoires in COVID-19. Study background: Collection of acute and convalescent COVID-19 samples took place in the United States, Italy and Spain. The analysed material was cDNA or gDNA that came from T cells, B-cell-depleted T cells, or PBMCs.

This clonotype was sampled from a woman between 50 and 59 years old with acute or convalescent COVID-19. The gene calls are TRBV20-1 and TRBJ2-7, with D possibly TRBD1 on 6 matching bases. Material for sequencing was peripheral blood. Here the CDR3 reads CSASLGTTRDEQYF. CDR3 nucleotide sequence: TGCAGTGCTAGTCTAGGGACAACCAGAGACGAGCAGTACTTC.